This TCR beta chain is from a study of OX40 agonist ivuxolimab in advanced cancers. On the study more broadly: The treatment was a fully human IgG2 OX40 agonist, ivuxolimab. Partial responses occurred in Three dose-escalation patients, one with hepatocellular carcinoma and two with cutaneous melanoma.

The CDR3 length is 14 residues. Germline V gene sequence: CDR1 LNHDA, CDR2 SQIVND (reference sequence). The V end lost 3 bases, the J end lost 1 base, and 6 bases lay between the germline ends. Study-level points and caveats: Averaging showed that CD8+ T cells had more expanded clones than CD4+ did.

The method was immunoSEQ multiplex PCR; TCRdb's version includes in-frame clones alone and lacks a portion of them. The repertoire has about 40,000 clones, approximately 90% of them found once; the top ten carry roughly 2.4%. In regard to this clone: The antigen is undetermined.

The source is an adult with an advanced solid tumor such as melanoma, head and neck, liver or kidney cancer. The starting material was CD4+ or CD8+ T cells sorted from blood, obtained in a trial of the OX40 agonist ivuxolimab. The rearrangement uses TRBV19 and TRBJ2-2; weak D call: TRBD1 (6 bases). The CDR3 DNA reads TGTGCCAGTAGTATGGACAGGAACACCGGGGAGCTGTTTTTT. Encoded protein: CASSMDRNTGELFF.